The entry below describes one T cell receptor beta chain. Which cohort a participant joined came from the clinical history participants gave. For recovered donors of Cohort 3, there were two negative PCRs, clearance, or symptom resolution. V was trimmed by 3 bases and J by 10 bases, leaving 10 bases between them. Germline lookup yields CDR1 MNHNS and CDR2 SASEGT. This CDR3 spans 13 amino acids. The authors' processing: Researchers report that nucleated cell counts were estimated from reference gene primer amplification. TCRdb's table, derived via immunoSEQ multiplex PCR, lists solely in-frame clones and lacks some. The DNA gave D and trimming, while V, J and clone size come from that table. The profile shows about 480,000 clones, 88% of them singletons. The data derive from a study of blood T cell repertoires in COVID-19. The wider study: In each case, the material was cDNA or gDNA derived from T cells, B-cell-depleted T cells, or PBMCs.

This clonotype was obtained from a woman aged 40 to 55 who had recovered from COVID-19. Sequences were obtained from PBMCs or T cells enriched from blood (not recorded which). The chain is built from TRBV6-1 and TRBJ1-6; no reliable D call. DNA for the CDR3: TGTGCCAGCAGTGACCCTGGCGGCTCACCCCTCCACTTT. Residues: CASSDPGGSPLHF.